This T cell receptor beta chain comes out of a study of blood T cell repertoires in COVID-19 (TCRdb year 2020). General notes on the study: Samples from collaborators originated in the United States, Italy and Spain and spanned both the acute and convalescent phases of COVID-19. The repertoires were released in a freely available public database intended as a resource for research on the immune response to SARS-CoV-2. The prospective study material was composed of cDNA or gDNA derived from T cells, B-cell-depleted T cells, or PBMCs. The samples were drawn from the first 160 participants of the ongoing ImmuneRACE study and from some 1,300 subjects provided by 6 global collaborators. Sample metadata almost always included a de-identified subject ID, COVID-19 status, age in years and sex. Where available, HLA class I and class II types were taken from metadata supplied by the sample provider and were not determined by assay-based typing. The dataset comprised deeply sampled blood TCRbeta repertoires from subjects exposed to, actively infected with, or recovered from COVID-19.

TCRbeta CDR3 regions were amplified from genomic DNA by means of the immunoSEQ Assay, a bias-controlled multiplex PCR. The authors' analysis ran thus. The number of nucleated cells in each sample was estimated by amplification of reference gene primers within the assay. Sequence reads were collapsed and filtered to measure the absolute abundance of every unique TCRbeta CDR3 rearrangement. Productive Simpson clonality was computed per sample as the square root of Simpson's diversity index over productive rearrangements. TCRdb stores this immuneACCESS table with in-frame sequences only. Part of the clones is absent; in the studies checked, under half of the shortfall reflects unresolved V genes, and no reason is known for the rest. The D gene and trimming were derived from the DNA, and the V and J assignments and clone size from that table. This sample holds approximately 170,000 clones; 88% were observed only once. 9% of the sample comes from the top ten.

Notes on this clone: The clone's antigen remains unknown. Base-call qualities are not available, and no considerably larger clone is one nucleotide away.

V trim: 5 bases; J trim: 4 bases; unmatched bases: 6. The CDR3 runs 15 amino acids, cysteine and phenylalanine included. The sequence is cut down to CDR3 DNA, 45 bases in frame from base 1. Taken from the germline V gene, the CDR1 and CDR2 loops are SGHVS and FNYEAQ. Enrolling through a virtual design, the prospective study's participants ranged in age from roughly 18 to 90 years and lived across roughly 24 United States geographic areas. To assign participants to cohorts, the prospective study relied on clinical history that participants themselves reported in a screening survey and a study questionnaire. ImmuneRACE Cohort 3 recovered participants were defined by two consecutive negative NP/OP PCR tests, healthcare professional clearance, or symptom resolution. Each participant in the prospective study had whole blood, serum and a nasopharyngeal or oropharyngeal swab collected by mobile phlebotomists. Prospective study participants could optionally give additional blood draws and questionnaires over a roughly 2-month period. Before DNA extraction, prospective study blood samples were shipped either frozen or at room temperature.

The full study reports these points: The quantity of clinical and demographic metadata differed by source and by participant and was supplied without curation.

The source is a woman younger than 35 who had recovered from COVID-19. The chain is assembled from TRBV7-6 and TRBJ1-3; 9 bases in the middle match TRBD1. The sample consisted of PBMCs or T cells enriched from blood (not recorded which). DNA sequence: TGTGCCAGCAGCCTGGGACAGGGCTCGGGAAACACCATATATTTT. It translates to CASSLGQGSGNTIYF.